These 7 T cell receptor beta chains were all obtained from the same sample, sequenced in a study of blood T cell repertoires in COVID-19. Data came from immunoSEQ multiplex PCR; TCRdb stores just in-frame clones and leaves some out. The sample contains fewer than 80,000 clones, around nine tenths of which appear only once. Sequencing was done on a sample of peripheral blood. These receptors all come from a human donor in a cohort sampled during active COVID-19.

The chain employs TRBV3-1 (or the pseudogene TRBV3-2) and TRBJ2-7, with D perhaps TRBD2 (6 bases). CDR3 length: 15 residues. Germline CDR1 is LGHDT and CDR2 is YNNKEL (reference sequence). V lost 4 bases and J 5 bases, leaving 18 bases between the germline ends. CDR3 region: CASSRSLGTGDEQYF. CDR3 bases: TGTGCCAGCAGCCGTTCCCTAGGGACTGGCGACGAGCAGTACTTC.

CDR3 in amino acids: CASSPTGLNEKLFF. CDR3 nucleotide sequence: TGTGCCAGCAGCCCGACAGGGCTTAATGAAAAACTGTTTTTT. The chain carries TRBV4-2 and TRBJ1-4; 7 bases line up with TRBD1. The CDR3 loop spans 14 amino acids. With 4 bases clipped from V and 4 bases from J, the junction kept 3 bases outside the gene matches. Germline loops: CDR1 LGHNA, CDR2 YNFKEQ.

The chain recombines TRBV18 with TRBJ2-1; D gene ambiguous. Trimming cost V 0 bases and J 7 bases, with 10 bases left between them. The CDR3 spans 14 residues. Germline V gives CDR1 KGHSH, CDR2 LQKENI. The CDR3 bases are TGTGCCAGCTCACCACCGGGCAGGATGAATGAGCAGTTCTTC. Amino acid sequence: CASSPPGRMNEQFF.

This chain uses TRBV10-2 with TRBJ1-3, with a possible D match to TRBD1 (5 bases). Trimming took off 4 bases at V and 0 bases at J, with 10 bases between the two ends. CDR3 length equals 15 residues. Per the germline V gene, CDR1 is WSHSY and CDR2 is SAAADI. CDR3 sequence (DNA): TGCGCCAGCAGTGTGCAGGGCAACTCTGGAAACACCATATATTTT. Protein sequence: CASSVQGNSGNTIYF.

This clone was detected only a few times. The V call is TRBV30, the J call TRBJ2-1, with 10 nucleotides matching TRBD2. There are 16 residues in the CDR3. The germline V gene has CDR1 GTSNPN and CDR2 SVGIG (reference sequence). The V gene end was trimmed by 4 bases and the J gene end by 0 bases; junction bases not matched to a gene: 6. The CDR3 is CAWNIAGGSSYNEQFF. The CDR3, as DNA: TGTGCCTGGAATATAGCGGGGGGAAGCTCCTACAATGAGCAGTTCTTC.

Here the CDR3 reads CASSALAGVNNEQFF. DNA of the CDR3: TGCGCCAGCAGCGCGTTAGCGGGGGTTAACAATGAGCAGTTCTTC. The chain couples TRBV5-1 to TRBJ2-1; TRBD2 agrees at 9 bases. J was trimmed by 5 bases and V by 4 bases; bases with no gene match: 7. The CDR3 covers 15 residues. Germline CDR1 SGHRS, CDR2 YFSETQ. The full variable domain, its missing parts supplied by reference TRBV5-1 and TRBJ2-1, is KAGVTQTPRYLIKTRGQQVTLSCSPISGHRSVSWYQQTPGQGLQFLFEYFSETQRNKGNFPGRFSGRQFSNSRSEMNVSTLELGDSALYLCASSALAGVNNEQFFGPGTRLTVL.

This clone was detected only a few times. The V call is TRBV28, the J call TRBJ2-1; D is uncertain. V lost 5 bases and J lost 8, with 4 bases in between. CDR1 MDHEN and CDR2 SYDVKM come from the germline V gene. The length of the CDR3 is 10 residues. Here the CDR3 reads CASSLYEQFF. The CDR3 coding sequence is TGTGCCAGCAGTCTCTATGAGCAGTTCTTC.